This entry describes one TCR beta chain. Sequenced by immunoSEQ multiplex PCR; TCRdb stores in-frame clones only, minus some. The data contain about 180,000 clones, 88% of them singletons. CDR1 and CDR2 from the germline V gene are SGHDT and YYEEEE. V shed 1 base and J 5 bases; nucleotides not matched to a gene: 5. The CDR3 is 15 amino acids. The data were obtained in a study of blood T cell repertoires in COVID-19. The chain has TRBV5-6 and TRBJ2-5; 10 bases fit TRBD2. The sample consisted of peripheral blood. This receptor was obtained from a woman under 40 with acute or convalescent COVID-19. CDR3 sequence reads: CASSLSLAGVETQYF. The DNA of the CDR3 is TGTGCCAGCAGCTTGAGTCTAGCGGGAGTGGAGACCCAGTACTTC.